These 32 T cell receptor beta chains share one sample of origin, sequenced in a study of blood T cell repertoires in COVID-19. Profiled with immunoSEQ multiplex PCR; TCRdb holds only in-frame clones, not every one. The profile shows around 180,000 clones, around 85% of them singletons. Source material: peripheral blood. These receptors were obtained from a man between 65 and 80 years old with active or convalescent COVID-19.

The gene calls are TRBV9 and TRBJ2-1; D perhaps matches TRBD1 (6 bases). Deletions cut 0 bases from V and 0 bases from J, with 10 bases between. The CDR3 has 16 amino acids. Germline values: CDR1 SGDLS, CDR2 YYNGEE. The CDR3 loop is CASSVEGQRSYNEQFF. CDR3 nucleotide sequence: TGTGCCAGCAGCGTAGAGGGACAACGCTCCTACAATGAGCAGTTCTTC.

This clone was detected a few times. This chain uses TRBV19 with TRBJ2-2; D possibly corresponds to TRBD1 (6 bases). CDR1 and CDR2 from the germline V gene are LNHDA and SQIVND (reference sequence). The CDR3 contains 17 residues. The V and J ends lost 8 bases and 5 bases respectively, with 24 bases between them. The CDR3 is CASLPTGIAPGTGELFF. The DNA of the CDR3 is TGTGCCAGTCTTCCAACAGGGATCGCCCCTGGTACCGGGGAGCTGTTTTTT.

The chain carries TRBV30 and TRBJ2-7; D ambiguous. The CDR3 contains 12 residues. Trimming stripped 0 bases from V and 9 bases from J, with 12 bases between. Germline CDR1 GTSNPN, CDR2 SVGIG (reference sequence). The CDR3 reads CAWSVLSSSQYF. CDR3 DNA: TGTGCCTGGAGTGTACTAAGCTCTTCGCAGTACTTC.

The chain uses TRBV7-9 and TRBJ1-1, with D possibly TRBD1 on 5 matching bases. Germline CDR1 is SEHNR and CDR2 is FQNEAQ (reference sequence). The CDR3 is 15 amino acids. V was trimmed by 5 bases and J by 3 bases, leaving 16 bases between them. The CDR3 DNA reads as TGTGCCAGCAGCGCTCCAGGGCGGATGGACACTGAAGCTTTCTTT. Amino acids: CASSAPGRMDTEAFF.

This clone was detected only a few times. This rearrangement joins TRBV5-1 to TRBJ2-7; 9 bases fit TRBD1. This CDR3 spans 14 amino acids. The J segment lost 3 bases and the V segment lost 5 bases, leaving 6 bases of the junction unmatched. Germline CDR1 reads SGHRS; CDR2 reads YFSETQ. DNA for the CDR3: TGCGCCAGCAGATCACAGGGGGCGCACTACGAGCAGTACTTC. Protein: CASRSQGAHYEQYF.

The gene calls are TRBV7-2 and TRBJ2-5; 11 bases match TRBD1. The CDR3 sequence is 15 residues long. Trimming cost V 1 base and J 6 bases; bases outside gene matches: 4. Per the germline V gene, CDR1 is SGHTA and CDR2 is FQGNSA. CDR3 in amino acids: CASSLVGQGAQTQYF. The CDR3 bases are TGTGCCAGCAGCTTAGTCGGACAGGGGGCGCAGACCCAGTACTTC.

The genes are TRBV7-9 and TRBJ2-1; 10 nucleotides line up with TRBD1. Germline values: CDR1 SEHNR, CDR2 FQNEAQ (reference sequence). Unmatched junction bases numbered 4, after V lost 3 bases and J lost 5 bases. The CDR3 sequence is 15 residues long. The chain's CDR3 is CASSFPGTGDNEQFF. The DNA for the CDR3 is TGTGCCAGCAGCTTCCCCGGGACAGGGGACAATGAGCAGTTCTTC.

This rearrangement joins TRBV6-2 or TRBV6-3 to TRBJ1-2; TRBD1 matches 7 bases. CDR3 size: 14 residues. V gave up 2 bases and J gave up 4 bases; unmatched junction bases: 4. CDR1 is MNHEY, CDR2 SVGEGT, per germline. CDR3 DNA: TGTGCCAGCAGTTACAGGGGGCGTCTCTATGGCTACACCTTC. This encodes CASSYRGRLYGYTF.

The CDR3 sequence: CASSLGGTGGPWSPNQPQHF. In DNA form, the CDR3 reads TGTGCCAGCAGCTTAGGAGGGACAGGGGGCCCCTGGTCCCCGAATCAGCCCCAGCATTTT. The genes are TRBV7-8 and TRBJ1-5; 12 nucleotides align to TRBD1. The CDR3 has 20 residues. The trim removed 1 base at V and 4 bases at J, leaving 14 bases unmatched. CDR1 SGHVS and CDR2 FQNEAQ come from the germline V gene.

The chain recombines TRBV19 with TRBJ2-2; tentative D call: TRBD2 (6 bases). The CDR3 totals 13 residues. V lost 3 bases, J lost 7 bases, and 9 bases lay in between. The germline V gene has CDR1 LNHDA and CDR2 SQIVND (reference sequence). The CDR3 sequence: CASSIRRGGELFF. For the CDR3, the DNA is TGTGCCAGTAGTATCAGGCGGGGCGGGGAGCTGTTTTTT.

The V call is TRBV5-4, the J call TRBJ2-2, with D possibly TRBD1 on 5 matching bases. Germline V gives CDR1 SGHNT, CDR2 YYREEE (reference sequence). The CDR3 runs 14 residues. The V and J ends lost 4 bases and 6 bases respectively, with 13 bases between them. DNA of the CDR3: TGTGCCAGCAGCCCGCCCCAGGGTGCCGGGGAGCTGTTTTTT. This encodes CASSPPQGAGELFF.

This rearrangement joins TRBV7-8 to TRBJ1-5; TRBD1 might be the D (6 bases). Germline V lookup: CDR1 SGHVS, CDR2 FQNEAQ. The germline V and J ends were trimmed by 0 bases and 6 bases, with 12 bases remaining between them. This CDR3 spans 15 amino acids. The CDR3 nucleotides read TGTGCCAGCAGCTTAGCGGCAGGGGAGCGTCAGCCCCAGCATTTT. Its protein product is CASSLAAGERQPQHF.

This clone was seen once. The chain uses TRBV5-1 and TRBJ2-3, with a possible D match to TRBD2 (6 bases). Trimming cost V 2 bases and J 3 bases, with 7 bases left between them. This CDR3 spans 13 amino acids. Germline lookup yields CDR1 SGHRS and CDR2 YFSETQ. As DNA, the CDR3 is TGCGCCAGCAGCTTCCGGGGGACAGATACGCAGTATTTT. Amino acids: CASSFRGTDTQYF.

V usage is TRBV7-8 and J usage is TRBJ2-6, with 9 bases that match TRBD1. CDR3 length: 16 amino acids. J gave up 4 bases and V 5 bases, and 6 bases lay outside the gene matches. CDR1 and CDR2 from the germline V gene are SGHVS and FQNEAQ. CDR3 residues: CASSNTGGTGANVLTF. In nucleotides, the CDR3 is TGTGCCAGCAGCAATACAGGGGGCACCGGGGCCAACGTCCTGACTTTC.

V is TRBV28 and J is TRBJ2-1, with 9 bases lining up with TRBD1. With V trimmed by 11 bases and J by 0 bases, 5 bases remained unmatched. Looked up from germline, CDR1 is MDHEN and CDR2 is SYDVKM. The CDR3 spans 14 residues. The CDR3 sequence: CAGRDRDSYNEQFF. In DNA, the CDR3 is TGTGCCGGAAGGGACAGGGACTCCTACAATGAGCAGTTCTTC.

The V call is TRBV30, the J call TRBJ2-6; TRBD1 matches at 9 bases. With V trimmed by 3 bases and J by 0 bases, 6 bases remained unmatched. The CDR3 has 17 residues. Germline V gene sequence: CDR1 GTSNPN, CDR2 SVGIG (reference sequence). CDR3 loop: CAWSRDRDNSGANVLTF. CDR3 coding DNA: TGTGCCTGGAGCCGGGACAGGGATAACTCTGGGGCCAACGTCCTGACTTTC. Supplemented by reference TRBV30 and TRBJ2-6, the full variable domain reads SQTIHQWPATLVQPVGSPLSLECTVEGTSNPNLYWYRQAAGRGLQLLFYSVGIGQISSEVPQNLSASRPQDRQFILSSKKLLLSDSGFYLCAWSRDRDNSGANVLTFGAGSRLTVL.

As to this clone: Other DNA sequences of this sample code for an identical CDR3. The V gene is TRBV28, the J gene TRBJ1-6; tentative D call: TRBD1 (5 bases). Germline loops: CDR1 MDHEN, CDR2 SYDVKM. CDR3 length: 13 residues. Trimming pared 3 bases from V and 6 bases from J, leaving 6 bases between. The CDR3 loop is CASSLGGNSPLHF. Here the CDR3 DNA reads TGTGCCAGCAGTTTGGGGGGTAATTCACCCCTCCACTTT.

This clone was picked up one time. The chain has TRBV5-1 and TRBJ1-5; possible D gene TRBD1, 6 bases. The V gene's germline CDR1 is SGHRS and CDR2 YFSETQ. Trimming shortened V by 2 bases and J by 3 bases, and 18 bases separated the two germline ends. This CDR3 region has 17 residues. The CDR3 here is CASSLPQGIYINQPQHF. In nucleotides, the CDR3 is TGCGCCAGCAGCTTACCCCAGGGGATATATATCAATCAGCCCCAGCATTTT.

This clone was counted only a few times. This chain joins TRBV6-2 or TRBV6-3 and TRBJ2-1; 11 nucleotides line up with TRBD2. Germline assignment: CDR1 MNHEY and CDR2 SVGEGT. The V segment lost 6 bases and the J segment 6 bases; nucleotides outside the gene matches: 7. This CDR3 contains 15 residues. CDR3 DNA: TGTGCCAGCAGCCTACTAGCGGGGGCACCCAATGAGCAGTTCTTC. Encoded protein: CASSLLAGAPNEQFF.

The CDR3 coding sequence is TGCGCCAGCAGTAACAGGGGGCGCCCAGATACGCAGTATTTT. The encoded protein is CASSNRGRPDTQYF. The rearrangement uses TRBV5-1 and TRBJ2-3; TRBD1 aligns across 9 bases. V dropped 5 bases and J dropped 4; count of bases not matched to a gene: 5. Germline V CDR1 and CDR2: SGHRS, YFSETQ. The CDR3 loop spans 14 amino acids.

The V call is TRBV30, the J call TRBJ1-4, with TRBD1 identical over 8 bases. V trimming: 5 bases; J trimming: 6 bases; junction bases outside the gene matches: 5. The length of the CDR3 is 13 residues. Germline V gene sequence: CDR1 GTSNPN, CDR2 SVGIG (reference sequence). CDR3 in amino acids: CAWQGAADEKLFF. DNA of the CDR3: TGTGCCTGGCAGGGGGCAGCGGATGAAAAACTGTTTTTT.

The chain employs TRBV5-4 and TRBJ1-2; D is unresolved. With 0 bases removed from V and 7 bases from J, the gap between germline ends came to 16 bases. Germline CDR1 SGHNT, CDR2 YYREEE (reference sequence). The CDR3 sequence is 15 residues long. Here the CDR3 DNA reads TGTGCCAGCAGCTTGGTAGGAGCAAGAGTTCTTGGCTACACCTTC. The encoded protein is CASSLVGARVLGYTF.

This rearrangement joins TRBV18 to TRBJ2-7; 8 bases agree with TRBD2. This CDR3 is 14 amino acids long. Germline V gene sequence: CDR1 KGHSH, CDR2 LQKENI. V lost 5 bases to trimming and J lost 0 bases; unmatched junction nucleotides: 3. Here the CDR3 reads CASSVAGSSYEQYF. The CDR3 coding sequence is TGTGCCAGCTCAGTAGCGGGGTCCTCCTACGAGCAGTACTTC.

The J gene is TRBJ2-5, the V gene TRBV11-2; D is unclear. Germline CDR1 and CDR2: SGHAT and FQNNGV. The CDR3 is made up of 13 amino acids. Trimming removed 5 bases from V and 1 base from J, with 8 bases in between. The CDR3 region has the DNA TGTGCCAGCAGCCATGGCACCCAAGAGACCCAGTACTTC. Translated, it gives CASSHGTQETQYF.

The chain couples TRBV27 to TRBJ1-5, with 8 bases lining up with TRBD1. The germline V gene has CDR1 MNHEY and CDR2 SMNVEV (reference sequence). The CDR3 has 15 residues. Trimming cost V 2 bases and J 2 bases; bases outside gene matches: 2. The CDR3: CASSLGTGGNQPQHF. As DNA, the CDR3 is TGTGCCAGCAGTTTAGGGACAGGAGGCAATCAGCCCCAGCATTTT.

The J gene is TRBJ1-6, the V gene TRBV28, with D perhaps TRBD1 (6 bases). The ends were cut back, 1 base at V and 14 bases at J, with 15 bases in the middle. Germline V CDR1 and CDR2: MDHEN, SYDVKM. The CDR3 totals 14 residues. CDR3 region: CASSLSGGGPTLHF. The CDR3 DNA sequence: TGTGCCAGCAGTTTATCTGGCGGGGGGCCTACCCTCCACTTT.

The gene calls are TRBV27 and TRBJ2-7, with 7 bases identical to TRBD2. J gave up 2 bases and V 2 bases, and 0 bases lay outside the gene matches. The CDR3 length is 13 residues. Germline V gives CDR1 MNHEY, CDR2 SMNVEV (reference sequence). The chain's CDR3 is CASSLREAYEQYF. CDR3 sequence (DNA): TGTGCCAGCAGTTTACGGGAGGCCTACGAGCAGTACTTC.

The rearrangement joins TRBV5-1 to TRBJ2-3, with TRBD1 matching over 10 bases. The CDR3 is 14 residues long. Germline CDR1 SGHRS, CDR2 YFSETQ. With 7 bases clipped from V and 4 bases from J, the junction kept 6 bases outside the gene matches. CDR3 region: CASGRDRGSDTQYF. In nucleotides, the CDR3 is TGCGCCAGCGGCCGGGACAGGGGCTCAGATACGCAGTATTTT.

The chain has TRBV20-1 and TRBJ2-7; TRBD2 might be the D (5 bases). The V and J ends lost 3 bases and 0 bases respectively, with 12 bases between them. Germline V gene sequence: CDR1 DFQATT, CDR2 SNEGSKA (reference sequence). This CDR3 comprises 14 residues. The CDR3 DNA follows: TGCAGTGCTAGTGGGCTAGCCGGCTCCTACGAGCAGTACTTC. As protein: CSASGLAGSYEQYF.

This chain links TRBV28 with TRBJ1-5, with 7 bases fitting TRBD1. CDR3 length: 15 amino acids. Germline loops: CDR1 MDHEN, CDR2 SYDVKM. Unmatched junction bases numbered 5, after V lost 2 bases and J lost 4 bases. DNA for the CDR3: TGTGCCAGCAGTTTAAGACAGGGTGGGAATCAGCCCCAGCATTTT. It codes for CASSLRQGGNQPQHF.

This clone has a handful of counts. The J gene is TRBJ2-2, the V gene TRBV3-1 (or the pseudogene TRBV3-2); perhaps TRBD1 as D (5 bases). This CDR3 spans 15 amino acids. V was cut by 1 base and J by 0 bases, with 6 bases left in between. CDR1 and CDR2 from the germline V gene are LGHDT and YNNKEL (reference sequence). The CDR3 region is CASSQGRANTGELFF. For the CDR3, the DNA is TGTGCCAGCAGCCAAGGCAGGGCGAACACCGGGGAGCTGTTTTTT.

This clone was found once. The chain is built from TRBV5-8 and TRBJ2-7; the match to TRBD1 covers 7 bases. Germline trimming cut 2 bases from V and 6 bases from J; bases unmatched to any gene: 8. The CDR3 runs 14 residues. In germline, CDR1 is SGHTS, CDR2 YDEGEE. The CDR3 region has the DNA TGTGCCAGCAGCTTTCGCCCACAGGGGAGCGAGCAGTACTTC. This codes for CASSFRPQGSEQYF.